This is a list of T cell receptor beta chains from one sample in a study of identical twins. Each CDR3 protein gets one entry after TCRdb re-called the 5' RACE reads with MiXCR. The sample lists under 400,000 distinct CDR3 sequences; 9% were seen once. Material for sequencing was naive T cells sorted from blood. The receptors derive from a woman in her fifties or sixties in good health. CDR3s include the opening cysteine and the closing phenylalanine or tryptophan. D genes are given only for firm matches. Clone size is stated in some rows and not others, as once, few, many or a class when expanded.

NA | TRBJ2-1 | NA | TRBV5-4 | TGTGCCAGCAGCCCTTCCCCACGCGCCAATGAGCAGTTCTTC | CASSPSPRANEQFF
many | TRBJ1-1 | NA | TRBV6-6 | TGTGCCAGCAGTTCCGCGGCTGGACCTTTGAACACTGAAGCTTTCTTT | CASSSAAGPLNTEAFF
many | TRBJ2-1 | NA | TRBV28 | TGTGCCAGCAGTTTACGGAAAAATGAGCAGTTCTTC | CASSLRKNEQFF
NA | TRBJ1-3 | NA | TRBV7-9 | TGTGCCAGCAGCGCCACCGGGGGTTCTGGAAACACCATATATTTT | CASSATGGSGNTIYF
once | TRBJ2-1 | NA | TRBV29-1 | TGCAGCGTTGGACAACTTGGCGGAGGTGAGCAGTTCTTC | CSVGQLGGGEQFF
once | TRBJ2-7 | TRBD1 | TRBV4-1 | TGCGCCAGCAGCCAACCACCCACAGGACAGGGGACGCCCTACGAGCAGTACTTC | CASSQPPTGQGTPYEQYF
NA | TRBJ2-1 | TRBD2 | TRBV29-1 | TGCAGCGCCATTGGACTAGCGGGGTACAAAGAGCAGTTCTTC | CSAIGLAGYKEQFF
NA | TRBJ2-5 | NA | TRBV20-1 | TGCAGTGCTAGAGGATCGAGAGGAGGGGAGACCCAGTACTTC | CSARGSRGGETQYF
few | TRBJ2-3 | TRBD2 | TRBV2 | TGTGCCAGCAGGACCGGACTCAGCGGGAGTGCAGATACGCAGTATTTT | CASRTGLSGSADTQYF
few | TRBJ2-6 | NA | TRBV27 | TGTGCCAGCAGTTCACAGGGCCCTGGGGCCAACGTCCTGACTTTC | CASSSQGPGANVLTF
few | TRBJ2-7 | TRBD2 | TRBV2 | TGTGCCAGCAGTGAACGGACTAGCGGGAGCTTTCACTACGAGCAGTACTTC | CASSERTSGSFHYEQYF
many | TRBJ1-2 | NA | TRBV5-1 | TGCGCCAGCCGTGGGCAGAACTATGGCTACACCTTC | CASRGQNYGYTF
few | TRBJ1-3 | TRBD1 | TRBV7-6 | TGTGCCAGCAGCGAGACAGGGGGCTCTGGAAACACCATATATTTT | CASSETGGSGNTIYF
many | TRBJ2-1 | NA | TRBV24-1 | TGTGCCACCAGTGATTCAAAGGCAGGGCCCAATGAGCAGTTCTTC | CATSDSKAGPNEQFF
NA | TRBJ2-7 | NA | TRBV5-1 | TGCGCCAGCAATCCGGGGGGCCGCGAGCAGTACTTC | CASNPGGREQYF
few | TRBJ1-2 | NA | TRBV21-1 | TGTGCCAGCAAAGACAGCAACTATGGCTACACCTTC | CASKDSNYGYTF
many | TRBJ2-1 | TRBD2 | TRBV5-5 | TGTGCCAGCAGCTTGGTCGCGTCTAGCGGGAGTAATGAGCAGTTCTTC | CASSLVASSGSNEQFF
many | TRBJ2-5 | NA | TRBV10-3 | TGTGCCATCAAGGACCGTCGCAGGGAACAAGAGACCCAGTACTTC | CAIKDRRREQETQYF
few | TRBJ2-1 | TRBD2 | TRBV7-9 | TGTGCCAGCAGCATCTCCGGGACTAGCGGGAGGGGTGAGCAGTTCTTC | CASSISGTSGRGEQFF
many | TRBJ2-2 | TRBD2 | TRBV7-9 | TGTGCCAGCAGCATTAGCGGGAGAAGCGGGGAGCTGTTTTTT | CASSISGRSGELFF
NA | TRBJ2-1 | TRBD2 | TRBV5-1 | TGCGCCAGCAGCGGGCCCTCACTAGCGCTATACAATGAGCAGTTCTTC | CASSGPSLALYNEQFF
NA | TRBJ2-7 | NA | TRBV5-1 | TGCGCCAGCAGCTTGGCCGGCTCTGTGGGGCCTCCCTACGAGCAGTACTTC | CASSLAGSVGPPYEQYF
many | TRBJ2-2 | NA | TRBV7-9 | TGTGCCAGCACCCGGGCAGGCGCTAACACCGGGGAGCTGTTTTTT | CASTRAGANTGELFF
NA | TRBJ2-2 | NA | TRBV4-1 | TGCGCCAGCAGCCGGAATGAGAACACCGGGGAGCTGTTTTTT | CASSRNENTGELFF
few | TRBJ1-5 | NA | TRBV4-1 | TGCGCCAGCAGCCAACGGGGGTTGGGCCCCCAGCATTTT | CASSQRGLGPQHF
many | TRBJ2-3 | NA | TRBV7-8 | TGTGCCAGCAGCTTAGCTCCGGGAACGGGACCAGATACGCAGTATTTT | CASSLAPGTGPDTQYF
few | TRBJ2-7 | NA | TRBV30 | TGTGCCTGGGGTACTAGTTATACCTACGAGCAGTACTTC | CAWGTSYTYEQYF
NA | TRBJ2-1 | NA | TRBV28 | TGTGCCAGCAGTTCCTGGGACCTCAAGTTCTTC | CASSSWDLKFF
NA | TRBJ2-7 | NA | TRBV11-2 | TGTGCCAGCAGCGACGAGCAGTTGGGCATCTACGAGCAGTACTTC | CASSDEQLGIYEQYF
few | TRBJ2-3 | TRBD2 | TRBV12-3/TRBV12-4 | TGTGCCAGCAGTTTCCGGGGGGGTAGCACAGATACGCAGTATTTT | CASSFRGGSTDTQYF
many | TRBJ2-1 | TRBD2 | TRBV10-3 | TGTGCCATCAGTGAGCGCGGGACTAGCGGAAACAATGAGCAGTTCTTC | CAISERGTSGNNEQFF
few | TRBJ1-5 | NA | TRBV12-3/TRBV12-4 | TGTGCCAGCAGTTTAGCAAACATAGGGTTGGGCAATCAGCCCCAGCATTTT | CASSLANIGLGNQPQHF
few | TRBJ2-1 | TRBD1 | TRBV23-1 | TGCGCCAGCAGTCAATCTCGGGGGACAGGGCCTTACAATGAGCAGTTCTTC | CASSQSRGTGPYNEQFF
few | TRBJ1-1 | NA | TRBV7-2 | TGTGCCAGCAGCTTAAACAGTTTCTCCGAAGCTTTCTTT | CASSLNSFSEAFF
NA | TRBJ2-5 | NA | TRBV7-8 | TGTGCCGTAGGGGAGACCCAGTACTTC | CAVGETQYF
many | TRBJ2-1 | TRBD1 | TRBV5-1 | TGCGCCAGCAGCTTGCTGGGACAGGGAGGTATTGGGGAGCAGTTCTTC | CASSLLGQGGIGEQFF
many | TRBJ2-2 | NA | TRBV29-1 | TGCAGCGGGCAGAACACCGGGGAGCTGTTTTTT | CSGQNTGELFF
few | TRBJ2-7 | NA | TRBV4-2 | TGTGCCAGCAGCCCCTACCTAGGGATTGAGGACTACGAGCAGTACTTC | CASSPYLGIEDYEQYF
many | TRBJ1-1 | NA | TRBV27 | TGTGCCAGCAGGCGGGACCCGTACACTGAAGCTTTCTTT | CASRRDPYTEAFF
few | TRBJ2-1 | TRBD2 | TRBV20-1 | TGCAGTGTGGCCGGGGGGGAGGCCTACAATGAGCAGTTCTTC | CSVAGGEAYNEQFF
many | TRBJ1-6 | NA | TRBV14 | TGTGCCAGCAGCCGGGCAGCTAATTCACCCCTCCACTTT | CASSRAANSPLHF
many | TRBJ2-2 | NA | TRBV12-3/TRBV12-4 | TGTGCCAGCAGCGCCAACAGAGGGCTCGTAGGGGAGCTGTTTTTT | CASSANRGLVGELFF
NA | TRBJ1-2 | NA | TRBV25-1 | TGTGCCAGCTGGATGGGGGGCTACACCTTC | CASWMGGYTF